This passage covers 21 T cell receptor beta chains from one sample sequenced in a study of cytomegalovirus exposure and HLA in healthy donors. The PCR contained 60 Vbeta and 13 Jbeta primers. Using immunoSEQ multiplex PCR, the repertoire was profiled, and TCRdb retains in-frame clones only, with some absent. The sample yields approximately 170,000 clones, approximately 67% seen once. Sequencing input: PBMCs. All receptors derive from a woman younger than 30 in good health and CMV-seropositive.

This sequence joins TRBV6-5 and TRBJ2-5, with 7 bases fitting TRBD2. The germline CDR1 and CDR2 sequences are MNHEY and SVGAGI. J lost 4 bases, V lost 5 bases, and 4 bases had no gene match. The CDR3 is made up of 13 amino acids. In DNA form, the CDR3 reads TGTGCCAGCAGTAGGGGCGGGAGAGAGACCCAGTACTTC. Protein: CASSRGGRETQYF.

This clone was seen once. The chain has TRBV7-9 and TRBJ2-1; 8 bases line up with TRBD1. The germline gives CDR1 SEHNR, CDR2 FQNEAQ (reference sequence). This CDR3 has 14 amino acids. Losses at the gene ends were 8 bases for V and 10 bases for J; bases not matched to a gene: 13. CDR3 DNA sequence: TGTGCCAGCCGGACAGGGAGTAACAATGGGGAGCAGTTCTTC. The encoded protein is CASRTGSNNGEQFF.

The CDR3 loop reads CASSLLSVSEAFF. Here the CDR3 DNA reads TGTGCCAGCAGTTTGTTGAGTGTGTCCGAGGCTTTCTTT. The chain uses TRBV27 and TRBJ1-1; D gene unclear. CDR1 MNHEY and CDR2 SMNVEV come from the germline V gene (reference sequence). With 3 bases removed from V and 11 bases from J, the gap between germline ends came to 16 bases. The CDR3 runs to 13 residues.

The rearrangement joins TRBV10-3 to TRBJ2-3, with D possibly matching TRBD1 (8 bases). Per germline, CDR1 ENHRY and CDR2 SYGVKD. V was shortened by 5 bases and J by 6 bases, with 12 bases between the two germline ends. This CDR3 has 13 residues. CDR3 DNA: TGTGCCATCAGTCAACAGGGGGGGGATACGCAGTATTTT. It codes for CAISQQGGDTQYF.

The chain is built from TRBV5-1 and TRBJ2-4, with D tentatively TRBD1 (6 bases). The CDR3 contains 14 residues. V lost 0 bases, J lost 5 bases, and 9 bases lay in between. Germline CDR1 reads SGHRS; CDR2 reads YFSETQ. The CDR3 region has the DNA TGCGCCAGCAGCTTGGTTGGGGGCCAAAACATTCAGTACTTC. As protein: CASSLVGGQNIQYF.

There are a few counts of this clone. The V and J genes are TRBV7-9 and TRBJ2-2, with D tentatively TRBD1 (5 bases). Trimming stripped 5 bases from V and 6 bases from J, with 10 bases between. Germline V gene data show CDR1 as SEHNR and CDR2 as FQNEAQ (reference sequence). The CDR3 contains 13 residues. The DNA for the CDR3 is TGTGCCAGCAGCCTTCTAGGGGCCGGGGAGCTGTTTTTT. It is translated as CASSLLGAGELFF.

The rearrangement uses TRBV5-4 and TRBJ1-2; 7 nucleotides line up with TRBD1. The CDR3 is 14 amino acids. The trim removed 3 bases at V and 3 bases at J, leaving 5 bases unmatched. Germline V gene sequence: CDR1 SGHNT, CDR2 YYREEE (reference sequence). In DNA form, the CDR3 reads TGTGCCAGCAGCTCAAACAGGGGCTACTATGGCTACACCTTC. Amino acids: CASSSNRGYYGYTF.

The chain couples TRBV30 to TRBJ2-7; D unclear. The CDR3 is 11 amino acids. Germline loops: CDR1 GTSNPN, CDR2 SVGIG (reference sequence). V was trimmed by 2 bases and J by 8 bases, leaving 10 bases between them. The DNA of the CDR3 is TGTGCCTGGAGTCGTCTCCTCCAGCAGTACTTC. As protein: CAWSRLLQQYF.

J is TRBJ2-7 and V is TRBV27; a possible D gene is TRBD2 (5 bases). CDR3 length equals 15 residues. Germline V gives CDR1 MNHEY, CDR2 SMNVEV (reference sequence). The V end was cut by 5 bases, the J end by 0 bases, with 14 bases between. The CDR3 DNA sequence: TGTGCCAGCAGTCGCCCCGGGGATCTCTCCTACGAGCAGTACTTC. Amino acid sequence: CASSRPGDLSYEQYF.

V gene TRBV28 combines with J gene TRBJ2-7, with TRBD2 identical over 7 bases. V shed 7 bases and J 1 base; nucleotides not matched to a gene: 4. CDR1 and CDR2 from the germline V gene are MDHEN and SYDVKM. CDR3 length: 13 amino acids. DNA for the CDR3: TGTGCCAGCACATCCGGGGGGTCCTACGAGCAGTACTTC. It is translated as CASTSGGSYEQYF.

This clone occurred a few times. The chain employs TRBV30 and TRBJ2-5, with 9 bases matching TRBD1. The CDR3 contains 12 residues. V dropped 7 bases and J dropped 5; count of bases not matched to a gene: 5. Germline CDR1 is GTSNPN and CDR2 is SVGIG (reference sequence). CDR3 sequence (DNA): TGTGCCTTTACAGGGGGCAGGGAGACCCAGTACTTC. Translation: CAFTGGRETQYF.

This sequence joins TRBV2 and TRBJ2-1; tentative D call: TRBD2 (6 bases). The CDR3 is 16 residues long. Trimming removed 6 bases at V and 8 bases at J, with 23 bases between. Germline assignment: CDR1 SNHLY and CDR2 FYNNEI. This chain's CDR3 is CASSSTGLRPPDEQFF. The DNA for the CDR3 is TGTGCCAGCAGCTCTACGGGACTCCGGCCCCCCGATGAGCAGTTCTTC.

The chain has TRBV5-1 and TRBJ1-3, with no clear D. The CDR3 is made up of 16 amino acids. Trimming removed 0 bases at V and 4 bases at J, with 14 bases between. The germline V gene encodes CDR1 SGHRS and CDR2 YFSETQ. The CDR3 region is CASSLGAMLSGNTIYF. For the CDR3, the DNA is TGCGCCAGCAGCTTGGGGGCGATGCTCTCGGGAAACACCATATATTTT.

Written as DNA, the CDR3 is TGTGCCAGCAGCTCCCTGACTAACACCGGGGAGCTGTTTTTT. Its translation: CASSSLTNTGELFF. The chain couples TRBV7-3 to TRBJ2-2; D remains unclear. The CDR3 runs to 14 residues. V was shortened by 4 bases and J by 2 bases, with 8 bases between the two germline ends. Germline V lookup: CDR1 SGHTA, CDR2 FQGTGA.

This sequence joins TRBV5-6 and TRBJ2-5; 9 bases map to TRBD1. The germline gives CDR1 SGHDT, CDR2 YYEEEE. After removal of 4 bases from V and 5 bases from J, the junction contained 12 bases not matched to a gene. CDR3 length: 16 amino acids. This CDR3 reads CASSAAGTGSRETQYF. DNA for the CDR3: TGTGCCAGCAGCGCTGCCGGGACAGGGTCGCGGGAGACCCAGTACTTC. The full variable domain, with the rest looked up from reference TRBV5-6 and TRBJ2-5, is DAGVTQSPTHLIKTRGQQVTLRCSPKSGHDTVSWYQQALGQGPQFIFQYYEEEERQRGNFPDRFSGHQFPNYSSELNVNALLLGDSALYLCASSAAGTGSRETQYFGPGTRLLVL.

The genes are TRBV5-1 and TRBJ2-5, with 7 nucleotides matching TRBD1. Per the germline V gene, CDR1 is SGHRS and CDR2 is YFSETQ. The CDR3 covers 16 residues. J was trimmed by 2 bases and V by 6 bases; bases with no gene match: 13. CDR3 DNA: TGCGCCAGCACCCGAGGGGCCACACAGGGGCAAGAGACCCAGTACTTC. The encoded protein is CASTRGATQGQETQYF.

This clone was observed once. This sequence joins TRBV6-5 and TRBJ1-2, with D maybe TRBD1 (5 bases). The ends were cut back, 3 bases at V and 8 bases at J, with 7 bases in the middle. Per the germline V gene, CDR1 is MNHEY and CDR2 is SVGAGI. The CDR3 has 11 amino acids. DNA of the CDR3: TGTGCCAGCAGTTATCGGGGGGGCTACACCTTC. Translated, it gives CASSYRGGYTF.

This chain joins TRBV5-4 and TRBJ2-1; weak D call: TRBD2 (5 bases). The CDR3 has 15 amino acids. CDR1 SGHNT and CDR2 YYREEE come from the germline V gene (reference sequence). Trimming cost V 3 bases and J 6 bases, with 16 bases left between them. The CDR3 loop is CASSSGLRASNEQFF. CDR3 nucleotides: TGTGCCAGCAGCTCGGGATTACGGGCTTCCAATGAGCAGTTCTTC.

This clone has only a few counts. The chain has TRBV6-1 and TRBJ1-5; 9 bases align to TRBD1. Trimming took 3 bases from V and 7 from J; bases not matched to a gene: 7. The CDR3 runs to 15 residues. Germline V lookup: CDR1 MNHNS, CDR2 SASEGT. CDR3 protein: CASSEDRGGGQPQHF. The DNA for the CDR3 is TGTGCCAGCAGTGAGGACAGGGGAGGAGGGCAGCCCCAGCATTTT.

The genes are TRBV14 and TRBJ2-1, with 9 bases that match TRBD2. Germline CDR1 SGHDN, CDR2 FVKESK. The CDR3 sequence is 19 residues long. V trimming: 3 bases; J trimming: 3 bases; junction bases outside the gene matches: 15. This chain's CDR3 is CASSHRAGGPTYFYNEQFF. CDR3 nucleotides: TGTGCCAGCAGCCACCGGGCGGGAGGGCCCACGTACTTCTACAATGAGCAGTTCTTC. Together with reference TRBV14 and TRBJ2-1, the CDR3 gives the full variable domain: EAGVTQFPSHSVIEKGQTVTLRCDPISGHDNLYWYRRVMGKEIKFLLHFVKESKQDESGMPNNRFLAERTGGTYSTLKVQPAELEDSGVYFCASSHRAGGPTYFYNEQFFGPGTRLTVL.

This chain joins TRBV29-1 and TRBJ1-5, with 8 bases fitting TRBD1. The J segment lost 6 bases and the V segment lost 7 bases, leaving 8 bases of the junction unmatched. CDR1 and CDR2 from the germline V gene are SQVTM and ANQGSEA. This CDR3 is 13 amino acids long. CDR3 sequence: CSAGQGAAQPQHF. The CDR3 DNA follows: TGCAGCGCAGGACAGGGAGCTGCTCAGCCCCAGCATTTT.